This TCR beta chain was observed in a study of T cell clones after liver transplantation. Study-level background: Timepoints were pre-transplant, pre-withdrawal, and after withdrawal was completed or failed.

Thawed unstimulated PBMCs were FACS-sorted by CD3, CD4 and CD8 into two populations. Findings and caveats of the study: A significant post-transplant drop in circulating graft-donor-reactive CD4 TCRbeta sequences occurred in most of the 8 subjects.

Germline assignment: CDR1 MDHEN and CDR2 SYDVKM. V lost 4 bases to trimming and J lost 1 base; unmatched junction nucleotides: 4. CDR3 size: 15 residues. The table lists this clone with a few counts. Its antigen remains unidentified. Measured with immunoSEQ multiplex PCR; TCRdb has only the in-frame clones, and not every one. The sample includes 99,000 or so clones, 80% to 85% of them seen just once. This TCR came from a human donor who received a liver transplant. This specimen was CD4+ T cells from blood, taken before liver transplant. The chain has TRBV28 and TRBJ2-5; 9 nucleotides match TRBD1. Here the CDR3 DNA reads TGTGCCAGCAGTTGGGGGACAGGGTCCCAAGAGACCCAGTACTTC. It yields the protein CASSWGTGSQETQYF.